What follows is one T cell receptor (beta chain) and its context. These data are taken from a study of cytomegalovirus exposure and HLA in healthy donors. PCR involved 60 Vbeta and 13 Jbeta primers. Profiling relied on immunoSEQ multiplex PCR, and the TCRdb table lists in-frame clones only, not all of them. The sample table includes tens of thousands of clones. This CDR3 region has 16 residues. Germline values: CDR1 SGHTS, CDR2 YDEGEE. With V trimmed by 4 bases and J by 7 bases, 13 bases remained unmatched. This TCR came from a man aged 45-60 years in good health and CMV-seronegative. V gene TRBV5-8 combines with J gene TRBJ1-4; 7 bases map to TRBD1. The sequencing input was PBMCs. The CDR3 DNA reads as TGTGCCAGCAGCCCGGACCGGCAGGGGGTCGTTGAAAAACTGTTTTTT. It codes for CASSPDRQGVVEKLFF.